Listed here are 20 T cell receptor beta chains from one sample, sequenced in a study of radiation and T cells in renal cell carcinoma. The data were produced by immunoSEQ multiplex PCR, yet TCRdb's version contains in-frame clones alone and is incomplete. This sample has 60,000 to 80,000 clones, with over 80% found just once. Time point defined: blood 2 weeks post-SBRT. The treatment here: 15 Gy SBRT to primary tumor, nephrectomy 4 weeks later. Sequenced here: blood, sampled from a patient whose treatment included radiotherapy and nephrectomy. The receptors come from a man aged 55 to 69 with renal cell carcinoma.

In this sample, this clone turned up once. This chain connects TRBV19 to TRBJ1-5, with D unclear. This CDR3 region has 14 residues. Trimming took 4 bases from V and 3 from J, leaving 10 bases between them. Germline lookup yields CDR1 LNHDA and CDR2 SQIVND (reference sequence). The CDR3 sequence: CASSRESINQPQHF. The CDR3 nucleotides read TGTGCCAGTAGTAGGGAATCTATCAATCAGCCCCAGCATTTT.

The chain links TRBV9 to TRBJ2-1; D not certain. Looked up from germline, CDR1 is SGDLS and CDR2 is YYNGEE. The CDR3 has 13 amino acids. Trimming pared 4 bases from V and 6 bases from J, leaving 11 bases between. The CDR3, as DNA: TGTGCCAGCAGCCCCAATATACGCAATGAGCAGTTCTTC. It encodes CASSPNIRNEQFF.

The chain joins TRBV28 to TRBJ1-5; a weak D match, TRBD1 (5 bases). The V end was cut by 3 bases, the J end by 1 base, with 10 bases between. The CDR3 has 15 amino acids. The germline V gene has CDR1 MDHEN and CDR2 SYDVKM. The CDR3 reads CASSFQGESNQPQHF. In DNA form, the CDR3 reads TGTGCCAGCAGTTTCCAGGGCGAAAGCAATCAGCCCCAGCATTTT. The full variable domain, rest sourced from reference TRBV28 and TRBJ1-5, is DVKVTQSSRYLVKRTGEKVFLECVQDMDHENMFWYRQDPGLGLRLIYFSYDVKMKEKGDIPEGYSVSREKKERFSLILESASTNQTSMYLCASSFQGESNQPQHFGDGTRLSIL.

This chain links TRBV27 with TRBJ2-7; 7 bases agree with TRBD2. Germline loops: CDR1 MNHEY, CDR2 SMNVEV (reference sequence). Losses at the gene ends were 3 bases for V and 2 bases for J; bases not matched to a gene: 4. The CDR3 is 14 amino acids. This CDR3 reads CASSFSRGAYEQYF. The CDR3 DNA reads TGTGCCAGCAGTTTTAGTCGGGGGGCCTACGAGCAGTACTTC.

The chain joins TRBV7-8 to TRBJ2-7; 9 nucleotides align to TRBD2. Germline loops: CDR1 SGHVS, CDR2 FQNEAQ. V shed 5 bases and J 2 bases; nucleotides not matched to a gene: 10. The CDR3 is made up of 16 amino acids. DNA for the CDR3: TGTGCCAGCAGCCCAACTGGACTAGCGTCTACCTACGAGCAGTACTTC. It encodes CASSPTGLASTYEQYF.

The chain recombines TRBV7-3 with TRBJ1-5; no clear D. Germline assignment: CDR1 SGHTA and CDR2 FQGTGA. The V end was cut by 4 bases, the J end by 3 bases, with 19 bases between. The CDR3 covers 17 residues. The CDR3 protein is CASSSAGVTEPNQPQHF. In DNA, the CDR3 is TGTGCCAGCAGCTCCGCGGGTGTTACGGAGCCCAATCAGCCCCAGCATTTT.

This chain links TRBV29-1 with TRBJ1-1; 7 bases line up with TRBD1. This CDR3 is built from 13 residues. Germline V lookup: CDR1 SQVTM, CDR2 ANQGSEA. V lost 4 bases, J lost 1 base, and 3 bases stayed unmatched. The CDR3 loop reads CSVAGGENTEAFF. The DNA of the CDR3 is TGCAGCGTTGCAGGGGGGGAGAACACTGAAGCTTTCTTT.

The V call is TRBV27, the J call TRBJ2-7; D assignment may be TRBD1 or TRBD2 (6 bases each). Germline CDR1 and CDR2: MNHEY and SMNVEV (reference sequence). V lost 5 bases and J lost 4, with 15 bases in between. The CDR3 sequence is 14 residues long. This CDR3 reads CASSSGWGTYEQYF. CDR3 sequence (DNA): TGTGCCAGCAGTAGCGGGTGGGGGACATACGAGCAGTACTTC.

This clone occurred once. The chain joins TRBV5-1 to TRBJ2-3; no firm D call. Trimming cost V 1 base and J 1 base, with 22 bases left between them. This CDR3 comprises 19 residues. The V gene's germline CDR1 is SGHRS and CDR2 YFSETQ. The CDR3 nucleotides are TGCGCCAGCAGCTTGCAGATCCTTCTCCTTCGCCATGGCACAGATACGCAGTATTTT. Its protein product is CASSLQILLLRHGTDTQYF.

Worth noting for this clone: The sample holds other DNA sequences that translate to the same CDR3. The chain combines TRBV5-1 with TRBJ2-7, with D maybe TRBD2 (5 bases). Germline loops: CDR1 SGHRS, CDR2 YFSETQ. V gave up 0 bases and J gave up 2 bases, with 9 bases separating them. The CDR3 runs 14 residues. The CDR3 loop reads CASSLVPGAYEQYF. CDR3 nucleotide sequence: TGCGCCAGCAGCTTGGTACCCGGGGCCTACGAGCAGTACTTC. Full variable domain (outside the CDR3, taken from reference TRBV5-1 and TRBJ2-7): KAGVTQTPRYLIKTRGQQVTLSCSPISGHRSVSWYQQTPGQGLQFLFEYFSETQRNKGNFPGRFSGRQFSNSRSEMNVSTLELGDSALYLCASSLVPGAYEQYFGPGTRLTVT.

The chain couples TRBV28 to TRBJ2-7; D might be TRBD1 (5 bases). Germline lookup yields CDR1 MDHEN and CDR2 SYDVKM. V was clipped by 3 bases and J by 7 bases, with 13 bases between them. The CDR3 length is 13 residues. In DNA form, the CDR3 reads TGTGCCAGCAGTTTGCGACAGCCAATGGAGCAGTACTTC. Translation gives CASSLRQPMEQYF.

V gene TRBV7-7 combines with J gene TRBJ2-2, with D perhaps TRBD1 or TRBD2 (5 bases each). The CDR3 is 18 amino acids. V gave up 7 bases and J gave up 2 bases, with 23 bases separating them. In germline, CDR1 is SSHAT, CDR2 FNYEAQ (reference sequence). The CDR3 reads CASTLGVRDPRNTGELFF. Written as DNA, the CDR3 is TGTGCCAGCACCCTGGGGGTTAGGGACCCTAGAAACACCGGGGAGCTGTTTTTT.

A few counts support this clone. The chain is built from TRBV29-1 and TRBJ2-6; D not resolved. CDR1 SQVTM and CDR2 ANQGSEA come from the germline V gene. Trimming cost V 6 bases and J 0 bases, with 6 bases left between them. The CDR3 spans 13 residues. CDR3 in DNA: TGCAGCGTGACGGTCTCTGGGGCCAACGTCCTGACTTTC. Its translation: CSVTVSGANVLTF.

The chain employs TRBV7-9 and TRBJ2-1, with 9 nucleotides matching TRBD2. CDR1 and CDR2 from the germline V gene are SEHNR and FQNEAQ (reference sequence). The CDR3 spans 17 residues. Trimming removed 5 bases from V and 4 bases from J; junction bases left unmatched: 12. DNA for the CDR3: TGTGCCAGCAGCCTCGACCCCCCTAGCGGGGTTTACAATGAGCAGTTCTTC. Amino acid sequence: CASSLDPPSGVYNEQFF.

The rearrangement uses TRBV6-5 and TRBJ2-7, with 8 bases matching TRBD1. This CDR3 spans 15 amino acids. V shed 2 bases and J 3 bases; nucleotides not matched to a gene: 6. Looked up from germline, CDR1 is MNHEY and CDR2 is SVGAGI. The chain's CDR3 is CASSYPTGQGYEQYF. Here the CDR3 DNA reads TGTGCCAGCAGTTACCCAACAGGACAGGGCTACGAGCAGTACTTC.

This clone showed up just once. The sample holds other DNA sequences that translate to the same CDR3. The chain carries TRBV28 and TRBJ1-2; the D is unclear. The CDR3 loop spans 13 amino acids. V lost 2 bases and J lost 2, with 6 bases in between. The germline gives CDR1 MDHEN, CDR2 SYDVKM. In DNA, the CDR3 is TGTGCCAGCAGTTTAGGTCAGAACTATGGCTACACCTTC. Its translation is CASSLGQNYGYTF.

The chain recombines TRBV2 with TRBJ2-1, with TRBD2 matching 10 bases. Looked up from germline, CDR1 is SNHLY and CDR2 is FYNNEI. V trimming: 1 base; J trimming: 4 bases; junction bases outside the gene matches: 4. This CDR3 has 16 residues. CDR3 region: CASSEVAGGGYNEQFF. CDR3 nucleotide sequence: TGTGCCAGCAGTGAAGTAGCGGGAGGTGGATACAATGAGCAGTTCTTC.

The chain recombines TRBV5-1 with TRBJ2-7; TRBD2 matches 14 bases. The germline gives CDR1 SGHRS, CDR2 YFSETQ. V gave up 5 bases and J gave up 6 bases; unmatched junction bases: 7. CDR3 length: 15 amino acids. CDR3 residues: CASRFSGTSGSEQYF. The CDR3 region has the DNA TGCGCCAGCAGATTCTCCGGGACTAGCGGGAGCGAGCAGTACTTC.

The V gene is TRBV4-3, the J gene TRBJ2-7; 8 positions agree with TRBD1. The CDR3 is made up of 15 amino acids. With V trimmed by 0 bases and J by 3 bases, 4 bases remained unmatched. The germline gives CDR1 LGHNA, CDR2 YSLEER. This CDR3 is CASSQEGQGIYEQYF. DNA of the CDR3: TGCGCCAGCAGCCAAGAAGGACAGGGAATCTACGAGCAGTACTTC.

The rearrangement links TRBV10-2 to TRBJ2-7; 7 bases are a match to TRBD1. Germline assignment: CDR1 WSHSY and CDR2 SAAADI. The J segment lost 0 bases and the V segment lost 7 bases, leaving 6 bases of the junction unmatched. The CDR3 runs to 14 residues. The CDR3 DNA reads TGCGCCAGCACCTTGTCAGGGGGCTCCTACGAGCAGTACTTC. This sequence encodes CASTLSGGSYEQYF.